This T cell receptor beta chain was identified during a study of T cells after posttransplantation cyclophosphamide. The related graft donor's blood sample was taken on the day of bone marrow donation. Findings of the study overall: TRB clonality was highly associated with recipient CMV seropositivity and reactivation. Later blood repertoires were often dominated by clones from the donor CD8+ memory compartment. Blood and skin or GI T cell repertoires showed limited TRB overlap.

TCRdb's table, derived via immunoSEQ multiplex PCR, lists solely in-frame clones and lacks some. The sample is made up of roughly 32,000 clones, none counted only once. This clone was seen a few times. Its antigen is currently unknown. This sequence was found in a woman aged 30 to 39 in good health and a related stem cell transplant donor. Sequencing was done on a sample of PBMCs.

CDR3 in amino acids: CASRETGFNNQPQHF. The CDR3 bases are TGTGCCAGCAGGGAGACAGGGTTCAACAATCAGCCCCAGCATTTT. The chain employs TRBV12-3 or TRBV12-4 and TRBJ1-5; 7 bases line up with TRBD1. V was clipped by 6 bases and J by 3 bases; unmatched bases: 8. This CDR3 is built from 15 residues.